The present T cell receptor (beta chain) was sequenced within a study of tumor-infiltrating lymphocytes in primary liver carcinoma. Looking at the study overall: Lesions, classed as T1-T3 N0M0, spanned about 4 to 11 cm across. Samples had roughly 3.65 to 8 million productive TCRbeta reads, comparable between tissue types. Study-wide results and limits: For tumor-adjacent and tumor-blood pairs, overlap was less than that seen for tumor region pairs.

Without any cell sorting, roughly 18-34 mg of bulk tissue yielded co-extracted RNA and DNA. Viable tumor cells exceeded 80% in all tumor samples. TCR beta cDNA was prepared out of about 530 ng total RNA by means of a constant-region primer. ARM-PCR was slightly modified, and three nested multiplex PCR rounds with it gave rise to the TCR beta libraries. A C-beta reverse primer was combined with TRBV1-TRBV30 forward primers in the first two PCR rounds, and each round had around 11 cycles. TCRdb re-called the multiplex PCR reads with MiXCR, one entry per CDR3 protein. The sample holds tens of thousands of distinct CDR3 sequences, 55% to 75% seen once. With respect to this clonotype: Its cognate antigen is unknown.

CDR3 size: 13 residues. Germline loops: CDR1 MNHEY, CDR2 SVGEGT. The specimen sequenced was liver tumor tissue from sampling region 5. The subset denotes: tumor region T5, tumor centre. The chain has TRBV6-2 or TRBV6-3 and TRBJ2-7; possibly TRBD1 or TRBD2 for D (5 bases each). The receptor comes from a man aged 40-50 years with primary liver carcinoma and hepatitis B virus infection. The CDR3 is CPCSSAGAYEQYF. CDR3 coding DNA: TGTCCCTGCAGTTCGGCCGGGGCGTACGAGCAGTACTTC.